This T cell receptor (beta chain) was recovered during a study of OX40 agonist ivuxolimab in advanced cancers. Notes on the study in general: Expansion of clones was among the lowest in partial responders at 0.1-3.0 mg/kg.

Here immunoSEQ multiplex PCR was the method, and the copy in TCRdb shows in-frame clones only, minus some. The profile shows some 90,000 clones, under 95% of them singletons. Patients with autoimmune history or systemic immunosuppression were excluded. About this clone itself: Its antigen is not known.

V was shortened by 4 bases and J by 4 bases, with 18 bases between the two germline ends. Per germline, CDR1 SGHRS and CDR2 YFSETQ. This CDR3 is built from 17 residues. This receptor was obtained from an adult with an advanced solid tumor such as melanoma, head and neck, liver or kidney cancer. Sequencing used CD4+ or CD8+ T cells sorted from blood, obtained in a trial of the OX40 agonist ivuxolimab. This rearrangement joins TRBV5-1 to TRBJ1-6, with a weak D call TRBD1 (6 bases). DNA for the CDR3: TGCGCCAGCAGCGCCTCGGACAGCCAGCATTATAATTCACCCCTCCACTTT. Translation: CASSASDSQHYNSPLHF.